One and the same sample provided the 23 T cell receptor beta chains below, sequenced in a study of blood T cell repertoires in COVID-19. The protocol was immunoSEQ multiplex PCR, while the TCRdb copy is restricted to in-frame clones and leaves out a portion. The table has around 180,000 clones, 75% to 85% seen once. The sequenced sample consisted of peripheral blood. These receptors all come from an elderly woman with COVID-19, enrolled during active disease.

V and J are TRBV9 and TRBJ1-2; 8 bases align to TRBD1. Germline V lookup: CDR1 SGDLS, CDR2 YYNGEE. V was pared by 2 bases and J by 3 bases, with 3 bases of the junction left unmatched. The CDR3 extends over 14 amino acids. CDR3 coding DNA: TGTGCCAGCAGCGTTCAGGGGGCCTACTATGGCTACACCTTC. This translates into CASSVQGAYYGYTF.

V and J are TRBV6-6 and TRBJ1-1; D perhaps matches TRBD1 (5 bases). From germline, CDR1 is MNHNY and CDR2 SVGAGI (reference sequence). This CDR3 spans 15 amino acids. Trimming took 0 bases from V and 3 from J, leaving 11 bases between them. The CDR3 DNA sequence: TGTGCCAGCAGTTACTCGAAGGCCAGGGACACTGAAGCTTTCTTT. Translated: CASSYSKARDTEAFF.

About this clone: Other DNA sequences of this sample code for an identical CDR3. This chain connects TRBV2 to TRBJ1-2; unclear D gene. V dropped 3 bases and J dropped 3 bases, with 5 bases sitting between them. Germline V gene data show CDR1 as SNHLY and CDR2 as FYNNEI. This CDR3 spans 12 amino acids. This chain's CDR3 is CASSDRYYGYTF. The DNA of the CDR3 is TGTGCCAGCAGTGACAGGTACTATGGCTACACCTTC.

V and J are TRBV4-2 and TRBJ2-7; 12 bases are shared with TRBD2. Per the germline V gene, CDR1 is LGHNA and CDR2 is YNFKEQ. Trimming cost V 4 bases and J 2 bases; bases outside gene matches: 6. CDR3 length equals 16 residues. This CDR3 reads CASSLRLAGEAYEQYF. CDR3 nucleotide sequence: TGTGCCAGCAGCCTCCGACTAGCGGGAGAAGCCTACGAGCAGTACTTC.

The chain has TRBV2 and TRBJ1-2; D remains unclear. The CDR3 is 13 residues long. V lost 10 bases, J lost 1 base, and 13 bases lay in between. Germline CDR1 and CDR2: SNHLY and FYNNEI. CDR3 in DNA: TGTGCCACATCATCTGGAGTTAACTATGGCTACACCTTC. Translated: CATSSGVNYGYTF. Combining the CDR3 with reference TRBV2 and TRBJ1-2 gives the whole variable domain EPEVTQTPSHQVTQMGQEVILRCVPISNHLYFYWYRQILGQKVEFLVSFYNNEISEKSEIFDDQFSVERPDGSNFTLKIRSTKLEDSAMYFCATSSGVNYGYTFGSGTRLTVV.

In regard to this clone: The sample has other DNA sequences that encode this CDR3 too. J is TRBJ2-1 and V is TRBV5-1, with 15 bases fitting TRBD2. CDR3 length: 15 residues. V lost 4 bases, J lost 6 bases, and 2 bases stayed unmatched. CDR1 and CDR2 (germline): SGHRS, YFSETQ. CDR3 nucleotides: TGCGCCAGCAGCGGGGGACTAGCGGGAGGCAATGAGCAGTTCTTC. It yields the protein CASSGGLAGGNEQFF.

This clone appeared a few times. The rearrangement joins TRBV18 to TRBJ1-1; D remains ambiguous. The germline V and J ends were trimmed by 4 bases and 5 bases, with 11 bases remaining between them. CDR1 KGHSH and CDR2 LQKENI come from the germline V gene. The CDR3 length is 13 residues. CDR3 in amino acids: CASSRAPGTEAFF. The CDR3 nucleotides read TGTGCCAGCTCACGAGCTCCCGGGACTGAAGCTTTCTTT.

The chain carries TRBV7-2 and TRBJ1-5, with a tentative D call TRBD1 (5 bases). The germline V gene encodes CDR1 SGHTA and CDR2 FQGNSA. V dropped 3 bases and J dropped 7 bases, with 13 bases sitting between them. This CDR3 spans 14 amino acids. DNA of the CDR3: TGTGCCAGCAGCTTGGACACATCCTACCAGCCCCAGCATTTT. Amino acid sequence: CASSLDTSYQPQHF.

The gene calls are TRBV7-2 and TRBJ2-5, with 10 bases matching TRBD2. The CDR3 covers 16 residues. Trimming removed 2 bases from V and 4 bases from J; junction bases left unmatched: 7. CDR1 is SGHTA and CDR2 is FQGNSA in the germline V gene. CDR3 loop: CASSLTVAGGLETQYF. DNA for the CDR3: TGTGCCAGCAGCTTAACGGTAGCGGGGGGCCTAGAGACCCAGTACTTC.

J is TRBJ1-2 and V is TRBV6-6; 7 positions match TRBD1. CDR1 and CDR2 from the germline V gene are MNHNY and SVGAGI (reference sequence). Germline trimming cut 5 bases from V and 7 bases from J; bases unmatched to any gene: 10. This CDR3 is built from 14 residues. The CDR3, as DNA: TGTGCCAGCAGTGCCACGACAGGGTATACTGGCTACACCTTC. Protein: CASSATTGYTGYTF.

This chain connects TRBV7-2 to TRBJ1-2, with a possible D match to TRBD1 (6 bases). Germline-derived CDR1 and CDR2 are SGHTA and FQGNSA. The CDR3 has 17 residues. The V end lost 3 bases, the J end lost 5 bases, and 22 bases lay between the germline ends. CDR3 nucleotides: TGTGCCAGCAGCTTGGGGGCCGGACCGCCGCCCCGATATGGCTACACCTTC. It yields the protein CASSLGAGPPPRYGYTF.

This chain links TRBV6-6 with TRBJ1-2, with D perhaps TRBD1 (6 bases). The CDR3 spans 16 residues. V lost 2 bases, J lost 0 bases, and 13 bases lay in between. Germline CDR1 is MNHNY and CDR2 is SVGAGI (reference sequence). The CDR3 here is CASSYATGPANYGYTF. The CDR3 nucleotides are TGTGCCAGCAGTTACGCGACAGGACCAGCTAACTATGGCTACACCTTC.

This clone was observed a single time. The rearrangement links TRBV19 to TRBJ1-5; D is possibly TRBD1 (5 bases). The CDR3 is 15 residues long. V was cut by 6 bases and J by 5 bases, with 17 bases left in between. Germline values: CDR1 LNHDA, CDR2 SQIVND (reference sequence). The CDR3 here is CASRTRVGRDQPQHF. CDR3 in DNA: TGTGCCAGTAGGACACGAGTGGGCAGGGATCAGCCCCAGCATTTT.

This rearrangement joins TRBV5-5 to TRBJ2-6; 7 nucleotides align to TRBD1. Germline trimming cut 0 bases from V and 2 bases from J; bases unmatched to any gene: 8. This CDR3 spans 18 amino acids. The germline V gene encodes CDR1 SGHKS and CDR2 YYEKEE (reference sequence). The CDR3 DNA sequence: TGTGCCAGCAGCTTGGTTTTGACAGGGTCGGCTGGGGCCAACGTCCTGACTTTC. It translates to CASSLVLTGSAGANVLTF.

This chain joins TRBV19 and TRBJ1-2; perhaps TRBD1 as D (6 bases). V was pared by 7 bases and J by 3 bases, with 12 bases between. Per the germline V gene, CDR1 is LNHDA and CDR2 is SQIVND (reference sequence). The CDR3 contains 13 residues. CDR3 region: CASKQGSHYGYTF. Here the CDR3 DNA reads TGTGCCAGTAAACAGGGATCCCACTATGGCTACACCTTC.

This clone was found once. The gene calls are TRBV7-9 and TRBJ1-2, with D perhaps matching TRBD1 (5 bases). Trimming cost V 2 bases and J 6 bases, with 10 bases left between them. This CDR3 spans 13 amino acids. From germline, CDR1 is SEHNR and CDR2 FQNEAQ (reference sequence). The CDR3 reads CASSLSSTDGYTF. For the CDR3, the DNA is TGTGCCAGCAGCTTATCATCGACAGATGGCTACACCTTC.

This clone was observed a single time. V usage is TRBV7-9 and J usage is TRBJ2-1; TRBD2 aligns across 8 bases. The CDR3 is 16 amino acids. The junction had 11 bases not matched to a gene; V was cut back by 6 bases and J by 4 bases. The germline V gene has CDR1 SEHNR and CDR2 FQNEAQ (reference sequence). As DNA, the CDR3 is TGTGCCAGCAGTTTACGAGCGGGAGCCCGGTACAATGAGCAGTTCTTC. Protein sequence: CASSLRAGARYNEQFF.

The chain carries TRBV2 and TRBJ1-2; D is unresolved. The length of the CDR3 is 10 residues. Trimming took 4 bases from V and 8 from J, leaving 5 bases between them. Looked up from germline, CDR1 is SNHLY and CDR2 is FYNNEI. CDR3 region: CASSVRGYTF. The CDR3 coding sequence is TGTGCCAGCAGTGTGAGAGGCTACACCTTC.

This chain links TRBV15 with TRBJ2-1; D is uncertain. In germline, CDR1 is LNHNV, CDR2 YYDKDF (reference sequence). V was cut by 3 bases and J by 3 bases, with 9 bases left in between. This CDR3 spans 14 amino acids. The CDR3 DNA reads as TGTGCCACCAGCAGTGGCCCTTACTACAATGAGCAGTTCTTC. It yields the protein CATSSGPYYNEQFF. The full variable domain, its missing parts supplied by reference TRBV15 and TRBJ2-1, is DAMVIQNPRYQVTQFGKPVTLSCSQTLNHNVMYWYQQKSSQAPKLLFHYYDKDFNNEADTPDNFQSRRPNTSFCFLDIRSPGLGDTAMYLCATSSGPYYNEQFFGPGTRLTVL.

J is TRBJ1-4 and V is TRBV2; D is unclear. The CDR3 covers 15 residues. Germline CDR1 reads SNHLY; CDR2 reads FYNNEI. The V gene lost 1 base and the J gene lost 6 bases, with 12 bases spanning the gap. The CDR3: CASSEDGVGHEKLFF. In DNA form, the CDR3 reads TGTGCCAGCAGTGAAGATGGAGTTGGCCATGAAAAACTGTTTTTT.

The rearrangement uses TRBV12-3 or TRBV12-4 and TRBJ1-2; D is perhaps TRBD1 (5 bases). Trimming cost V 1 base and J 8 bases, with 11 bases left between them. CDR3 length: 13 amino acids. The CDR3 here is CASSLGQGTGYTF. The CDR3 DNA reads as TGTGCCAGCAGTTTAGGGCAGGGTACGGGCTACACCTTC.

The V call is TRBV7-9, the J call TRBJ1-5, with D possibly being TRBD1 (6 bases). With 1 base removed from V and 6 bases from J, the gap between germline ends came to 10 bases. In germline, CDR1 is SEHNR, CDR2 FQNEAQ (reference sequence). CDR3 length equals 14 residues. In nucleotides, the CDR3 is TGTGCCAGCAGCTTAGAACAGGGCGGTCAGCCCCAGCATTTT. Translating gives CASSLEQGGQPQHF.

The rearrangement uses TRBV10-3 and TRBJ1-1, with 8 bases that match TRBD1. The CDR3 has 15 amino acids. With 6 bases clipped from V and 3 bases from J, the junction kept 9 bases outside the gene matches. The germline CDR1 and CDR2 sequences are ENHRY and SYGVKD. DNA for the CDR3: TGTGCCATCAGCGTTAGGACAGGGTTAGACACTGAAGCTTTCTTT. Translated, it gives CAISVRTGLDTEAFF.